Listed below are T cell receptor beta chains from one sample, sequenced in a study of T cells in Graves' hyperthyroidism and ophthalmopathy. TCRdb re-called the multiplex PCR reads through MiXCR, storing one row per CDR3 protein. Of around 800,000 distinct CDR3 sequences in the sample, around 39% are singletons; the top ten hold approximately 8.7%. Sequencing used blood. All receptors come from a man between 18 and 29 years old with Graves' hyperthyroidism. Both conserved end residues are part of each CDR3. The order of the fields is clone size, V gene, D gene, J gene, CDR3 protein, CDR3 DNA. A D gene is named only where the DNA matches it firmly. Clone size is stated in some rows and not others, as once, few, many or a class when expanded.

.	TRBV6-5	TRBD1	TRBJ1-2	CASAGTGFWGGEGYTF	TGTGCCAGCGCGGGGACAGGGTTTTGGGGGGGAGAAGGCTACACCTTC
many	TRBV29-1	.	TRBJ1-2	CSVAPRGYGYTF	TGCAGCGTCGCCCCCAGGGGCTATGGCTACACCTTC
many	TRBV2	.	TRBJ2-7	CASSGQSDYEQYF	TGTGCCAGCAGTGGACAGTCGGACTACGAGCAGTACTTC
.	TRBV20-1	TRBD2	TRBJ2-5	CSARSTSGGIETQYF	TGCAGTGCTAGATCAACTAGCGGGGGGATAGAGACCCAGTACTTC
many	TRBV2	.	TRBJ1-4	CASSEESGAEKLFF	TGTGCCAGCAGTGAGGAGTCAGGGGCCGAAAAACTGTTTTTT
few	TRBV6-5	TRBD1	TRBJ1-1	CASSYSGQGASEAFF	TGTGCCAGCAGTTACTCGGGACAGGGGGCTTCTGAAGCTTTCTTT
many	TRBV7-8	TRBD1	TRBJ2-5	CASSTRTGLSETQYF	TGTGCCAGCAGCACCCGGACAGGTTTGTCGGAGACCCAGTACTTC
many	TRBV19	.	TRBJ1-6	CASTLSSGGGPNSPLHF	TGTGCCAGTACCCTTTCGTCGGGGGGCGGACCCAATTCACCCCTCCACTTT
.	TRBV10-3	.	TRBJ1-4	CAISDMGGEKLFF	TGTGCCATCAGTGACATGGGAGGTGAAAAACTGTTTTTT
.	TRBV6-5	.	TRBJ1-1	CASSHPSMNTEAFF	TGTGCCAGCAGCCACCCCAGTATGAACACTGAAGCTTTCTTT
many	TRBV24-1	TRBD2	TRBJ2-7	CATSDGGAYEQYF	TGTGCCACCAGTGATGGGGGGGCCTACGAGCAGTACTTC
few	TRBV7-2	.	TRBJ1-5	CASSLGGALGNQPQHF	TGTGCCAGCAGCTTAGGGGGGGCGCTTGGCAATCAGCCCCAGCATTTT
.	TRBV12-3/TRBV12-4	TRBD1	TRBJ1-1	CASSFAGQGGTETFF	TGTGCCAGCAGTTTCGCAGGACAGGGAGGCACTGAAACTTTCTTT
.	TRBV6-1	.	TRBJ2-5	CASSLFPDRQETQYF	TGTGCCAGCAGCCTATTCCCGGACAGACAAGAGACCCAGTACTTC
few	TRBV7-9	TRBD2	TRBJ2-2	CASERDDLGELFF	TGTGCCAGCGAGCGGGACGACCTGGGGGAGCTGTTTTTT
many	TRBV15	TRBD1	TRBJ2-5	CATSKNRGRETQYF	TGTGCCACCAGCAAAAACAGGGGGCGAGAGACCCAGTACTTC
few	TRBV12-3/TRBV12-4	.	TRBJ2-7	CASSLDMGGTSYEQYF	TGTGCCAGCAGCTTAGACATGGGTGGGACTTCCTACGAGCAGTACTTC
few	TRBV6-1	TRBD1	TRBJ1-2	CASSEAGDRDLPGYTF	TGTGCCAGCAGTGAAGCAGGGGACAGGGATCTCCCTGGCTACACCTTC
.	TRBV6-4	TRBD1	TRBJ1-4	CASSDYRGHEKLFF	TGTGCCAGCAGTGACTACAGGGGACATGAAAAACTGTTTTTT
few	TRBV4-1	.	TRBJ1-3	CASSPTSANTIYF	TGCGCCAGCAGCCCTACCTCGGCAAACACCATATATTTT
many	TRBV29-1	TRBD1	TRBJ1-3	CSVGQGTGNTIYF	TGCAGCGTCGGACAGGGGACTGGAAACACCATATATTTT
.	TRBV2	TRBD1	TRBJ1-1	CASSPGTGGQAFF	TGTGCCAGCAGCCCCGGGACAGGTGGTCAAGCTTTCTTT
many	TRBV6-5	.	TRBJ2-5	CASSYGHDQETQYF	TGTGCCAGCAGTTACGGACACGACCAAGAGACCCAGTACTTC
.	TRBV15	.	TRBJ1-4	CATSSSVGAGEKLFF	TGTGCCACCAGCAGTTCGGTGGGGGCGGGTGAAAAACTGTTTTTT
many	TRBV19	TRBD1	TRBJ2-5	CASSPRDRETQYF	TGTGCCAGTAGTCCACGGGACAGAGAGACCCAGTACTTC
.	TRBV7-9	.	TRBJ2-5	CASSPRAETQYF	TGTGCCAGCAGCCCCCGAGCAGAGACCCAGTACTTC